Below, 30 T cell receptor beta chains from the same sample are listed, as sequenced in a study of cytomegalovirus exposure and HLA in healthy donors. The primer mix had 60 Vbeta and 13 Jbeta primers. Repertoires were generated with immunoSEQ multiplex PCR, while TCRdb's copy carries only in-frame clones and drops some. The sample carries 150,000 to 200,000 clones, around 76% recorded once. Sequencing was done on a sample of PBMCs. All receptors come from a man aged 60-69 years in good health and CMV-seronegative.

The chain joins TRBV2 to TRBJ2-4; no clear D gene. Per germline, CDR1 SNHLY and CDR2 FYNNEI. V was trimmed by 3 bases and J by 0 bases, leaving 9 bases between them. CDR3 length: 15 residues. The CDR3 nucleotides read TGTGCCAGCAGTGAGCCCTTACTAGCCAAAAACATTCAGTACTTC. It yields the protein CASSEPLLAKNIQYF.

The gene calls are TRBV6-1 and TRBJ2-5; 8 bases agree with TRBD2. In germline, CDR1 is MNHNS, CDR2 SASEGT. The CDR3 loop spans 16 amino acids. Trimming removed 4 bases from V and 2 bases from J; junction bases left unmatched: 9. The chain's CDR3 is CASSGSGTRVQETQYF. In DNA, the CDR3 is TGTGCCAGCAGTGGCTCCGGGACTAGGGTACAAGAGACCCAGTACTTC.

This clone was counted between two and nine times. The CDR3 coding sequence is TGTGCCAGCAGCTCAACACCATGGGGGCGCAATCAGCCCCAGCATTTT. It codes for CASSSTPWGRNQPQHF. The chain combines TRBV7-6 with TRBJ1-5; D is possibly TRBD1 (6 bases). The V gene lost 4 bases and the J gene lost 2 bases, with 15 bases spanning the gap. CDR1 is SGHVS and CDR2 is FNYEAQ in the germline V gene. This CDR3 region has 16 residues. Supplemented by reference TRBV7-6 and TRBJ1-5, the full variable domain reads GAGVSQSPRYKVTKRGQDVALRCDPISGHVSLYWYRQALGQGPEFLTYFNYEAQQDKSGLPNDRFSAERPEGSISTLTIQRTEQRDSAMYRCASSSTPWGRNQPQHFGDGTRLSIL.

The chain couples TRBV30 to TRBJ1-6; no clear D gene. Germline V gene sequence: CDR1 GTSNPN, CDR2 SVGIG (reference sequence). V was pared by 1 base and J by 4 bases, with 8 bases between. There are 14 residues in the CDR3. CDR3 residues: CAWSGGPYNSPLHF. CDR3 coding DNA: TGTGCCTGGAGTGGCGGGCCTTATAATTCACCCCTCCACTTT.

This CDR3 is CASSPGTSGGTTYEQYF. In DNA form, the CDR3 reads TGTGCCAGCAGCCCCGGGACTAGCGGGGGAACCACCTACGAGCAGTACTTC. The chain carries TRBV6-7 and TRBJ2-7; TRBD2 agrees at 14 bases. TRBV6-7 is an open reading frame, and its role is uncertain. The CDR3 spans 17 residues. After removal of 6 bases from V and 2 bases from J, the junction contained 9 bases not matched to a gene.

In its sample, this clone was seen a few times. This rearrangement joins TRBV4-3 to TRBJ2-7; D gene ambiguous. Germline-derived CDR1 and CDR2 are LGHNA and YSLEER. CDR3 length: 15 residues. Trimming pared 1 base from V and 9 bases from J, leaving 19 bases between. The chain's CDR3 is CASSQGTAPDFGQYF. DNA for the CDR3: TGCGCCAGCAGCCAAGGTACAGCTCCGGATTTTGGGCAGTACTTC.

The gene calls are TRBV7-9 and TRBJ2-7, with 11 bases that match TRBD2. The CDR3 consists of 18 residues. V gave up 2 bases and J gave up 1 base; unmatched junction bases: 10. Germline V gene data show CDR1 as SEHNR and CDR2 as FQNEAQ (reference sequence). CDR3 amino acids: CASSLRGPGTSGSYEQYF. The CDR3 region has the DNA TGTGCCAGCAGCTTACGGGGCCCCGGGACTAGCGGTTCCTACGAGCAGTACTTC.

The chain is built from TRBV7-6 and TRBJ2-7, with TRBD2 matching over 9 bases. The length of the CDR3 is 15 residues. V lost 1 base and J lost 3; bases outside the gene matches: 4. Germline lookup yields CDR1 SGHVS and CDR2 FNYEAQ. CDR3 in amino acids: CASSLGSGGNYEQYF. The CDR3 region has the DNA TGTGCCAGCAGCTTAGGTAGCGGGGGAAACTACGAGCAGTACTTC.

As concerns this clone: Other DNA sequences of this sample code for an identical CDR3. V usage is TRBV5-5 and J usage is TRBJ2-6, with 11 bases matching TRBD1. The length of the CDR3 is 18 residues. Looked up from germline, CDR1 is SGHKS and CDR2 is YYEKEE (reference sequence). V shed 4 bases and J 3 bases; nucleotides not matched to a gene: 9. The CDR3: CASSQDRGQLGGANVLTF. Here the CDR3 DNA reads TGTGCCAGCAGCCAGGACAGGGGGCAATTAGGTGGGGCCAACGTCCTGACTTTC. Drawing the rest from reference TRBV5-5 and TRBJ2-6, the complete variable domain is DAGVTQSPTHLIKTRGQQVTLRCSPISGHKSVSWYQQVLGQGPQFIFQYYEKEERGRGNFPDRFSARQFPNYSSELNVNALLLGDSALYLCASSQDRGQLGGANVLTFGAGSRLTVL.

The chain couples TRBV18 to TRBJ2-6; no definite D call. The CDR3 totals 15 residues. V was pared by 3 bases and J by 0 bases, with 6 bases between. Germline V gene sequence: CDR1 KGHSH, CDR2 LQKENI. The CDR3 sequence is CASSPLLSGANVLTF. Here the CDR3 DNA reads TGTGCCAGCTCACCCCTACTCTCTGGGGCCAACGTCCTGACTTTC.

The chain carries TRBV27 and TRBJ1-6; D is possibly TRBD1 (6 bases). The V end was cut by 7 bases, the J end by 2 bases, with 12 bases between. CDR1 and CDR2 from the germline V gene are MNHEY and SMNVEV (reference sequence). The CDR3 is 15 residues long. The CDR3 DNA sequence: TGTGCCAGCACCCAACAGGGCGCCTATAATTCACCCCTCCACTTT. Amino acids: CASTQQGAYNSPLHF.

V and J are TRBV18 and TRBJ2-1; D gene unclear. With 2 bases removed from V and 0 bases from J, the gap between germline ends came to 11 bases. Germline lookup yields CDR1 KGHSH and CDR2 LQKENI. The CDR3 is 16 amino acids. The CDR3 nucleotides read TGTGCCAGCTCACCAGCACTTTCTAGCTCCTACAATGAGCAGTTCTTC. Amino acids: CASSPALSSSYNEQFF.

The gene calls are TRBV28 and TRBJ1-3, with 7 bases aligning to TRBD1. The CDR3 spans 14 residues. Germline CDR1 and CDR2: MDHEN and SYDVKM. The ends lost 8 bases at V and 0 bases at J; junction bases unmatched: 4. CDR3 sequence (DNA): TGTGCCAGCCAGGGGGTCCTCTCTGGAAACACCATATATTTT. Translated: CASQGVLSGNTIYF.

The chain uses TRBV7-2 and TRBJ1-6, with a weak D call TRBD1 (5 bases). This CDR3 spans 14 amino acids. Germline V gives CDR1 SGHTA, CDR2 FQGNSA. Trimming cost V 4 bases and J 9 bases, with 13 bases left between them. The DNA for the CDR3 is TGTGCCAGCAGCTCGACAGTTTTCTCTTCACCCCTCCACTTT. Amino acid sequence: CASSSTVFSSPLHF. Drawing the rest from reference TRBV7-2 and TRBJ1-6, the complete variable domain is GAGVSQSPSNKVTEKGKDVELRCDPISGHTALYWYRQSLGQGLEFLIYFQGNSAPDKSGLPSDRFSAERTGGSVSTLTIQRTQQEDSAVYLCASSSTVFSSPLHFGNGTRLTVT.

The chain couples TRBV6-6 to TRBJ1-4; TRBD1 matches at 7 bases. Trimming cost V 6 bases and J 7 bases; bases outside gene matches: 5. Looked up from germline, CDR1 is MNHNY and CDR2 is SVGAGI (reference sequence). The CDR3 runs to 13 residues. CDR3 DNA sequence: TGTGCCAGCAGGGGCGGGGACAGTGAAAAACTGTTTTTT. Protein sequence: CASRGGDSEKLFF.

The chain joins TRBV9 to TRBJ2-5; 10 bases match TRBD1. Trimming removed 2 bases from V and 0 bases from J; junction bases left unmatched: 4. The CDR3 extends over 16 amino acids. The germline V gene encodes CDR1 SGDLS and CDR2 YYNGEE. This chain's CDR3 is CASSVTGGHYQETQYF. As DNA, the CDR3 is TGTGCCAGCAGCGTGACAGGGGGCCATTACCAAGAGACCCAGTACTTC.

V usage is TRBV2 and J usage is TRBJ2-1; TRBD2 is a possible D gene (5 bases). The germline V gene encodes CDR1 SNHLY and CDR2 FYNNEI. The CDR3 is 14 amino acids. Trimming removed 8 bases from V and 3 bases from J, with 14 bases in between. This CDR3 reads CASGSPGVYNEQFF. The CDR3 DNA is TGTGCCAGCGGGAGCCCCGGGGTCTACAATGAGCAGTTCTTC.

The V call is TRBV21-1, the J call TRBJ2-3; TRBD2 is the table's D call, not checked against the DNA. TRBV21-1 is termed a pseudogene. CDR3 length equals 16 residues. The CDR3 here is CASSKEPSGGADTQYF. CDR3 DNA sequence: TGTGCCAGCAGCAAAGAACCTAGCGGGGGGGCGGATACGCAGTATTTT.

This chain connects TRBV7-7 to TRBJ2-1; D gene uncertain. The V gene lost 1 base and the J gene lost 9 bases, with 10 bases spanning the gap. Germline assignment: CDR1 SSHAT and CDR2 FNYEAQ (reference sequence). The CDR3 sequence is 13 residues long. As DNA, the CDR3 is TGTGCCAGCAGCTTAGGAGGTAGCATTGAGCAGTTCTTC. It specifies CASSLGGSIEQFF. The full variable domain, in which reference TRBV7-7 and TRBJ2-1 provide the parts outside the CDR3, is GAGVSQSPRYKVTKRGQDVTLRCDPISSHATLYWYQQALGQGPEFLTYFNYEAQPDKSGLPSDRFSAERPEGSISTLTIQRTEQRDSAMYRCASSLGGSIEQFFGPGTRLTVL.

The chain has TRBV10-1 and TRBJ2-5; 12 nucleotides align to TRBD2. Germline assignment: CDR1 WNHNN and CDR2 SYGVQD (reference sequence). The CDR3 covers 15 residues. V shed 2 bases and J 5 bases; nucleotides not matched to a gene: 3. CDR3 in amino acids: CASSETSGGRETQYF. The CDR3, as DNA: TGCGCCAGCAGTGAGACTAGCGGGGGGCGGGAGACCCAGTACTTC.

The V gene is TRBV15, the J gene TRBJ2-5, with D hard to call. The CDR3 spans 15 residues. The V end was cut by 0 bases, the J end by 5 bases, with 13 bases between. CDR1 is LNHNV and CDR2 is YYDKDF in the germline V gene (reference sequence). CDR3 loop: CATSRDYADPETQYF. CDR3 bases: TGTGCCACCAGCAGAGATTATGCGGATCCGGAGACCCAGTACTTC.

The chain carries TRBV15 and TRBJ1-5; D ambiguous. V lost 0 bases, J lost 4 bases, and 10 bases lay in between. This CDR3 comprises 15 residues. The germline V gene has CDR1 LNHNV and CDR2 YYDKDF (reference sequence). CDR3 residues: CATSRDLQINQPQHF. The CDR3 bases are TGTGCCACCAGCAGAGATTTACAGATTAATCAGCCCCAGCATTTT.

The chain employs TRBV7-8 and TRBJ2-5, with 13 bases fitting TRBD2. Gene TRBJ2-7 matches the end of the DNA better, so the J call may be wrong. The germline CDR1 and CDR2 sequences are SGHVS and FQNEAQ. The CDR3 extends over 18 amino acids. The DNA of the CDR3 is TGTGCCAGCAGCCTCTGGACTAGCGGGGGCCTAAGCTCCTACGAGCAGTACTTC. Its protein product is CASSLWTSGGLSSYEQYF.

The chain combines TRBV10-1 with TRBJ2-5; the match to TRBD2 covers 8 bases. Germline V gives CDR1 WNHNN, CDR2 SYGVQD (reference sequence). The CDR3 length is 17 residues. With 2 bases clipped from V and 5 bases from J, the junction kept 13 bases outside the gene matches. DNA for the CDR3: TGCGCCAGCAGTGAGGGGGCGGTCAGCGGGAGTGGGGAGACCCAGTACTTC. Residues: CASSEGAVSGSGETQYF.

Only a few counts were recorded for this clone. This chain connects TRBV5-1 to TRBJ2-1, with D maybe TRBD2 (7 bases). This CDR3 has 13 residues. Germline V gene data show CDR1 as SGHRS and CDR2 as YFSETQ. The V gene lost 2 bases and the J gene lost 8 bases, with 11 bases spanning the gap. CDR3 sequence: CASSLGGVDEQFF. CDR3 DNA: TGCGCCAGCAGCTTAGGGGGGGTCGATGAGCAGTTCTTC.

The CDR3 DNA sequence: TGTGCCAGCAGTCCGGGGACTAGCGGGAGTTTAGGGGAGCAGTACTTC. Protein product: CASSPGTSGSLGEQYF. V usage is TRBV28 and J usage is TRBJ2-7; TRBD2 matches 14 bases. The junction had 10 bases not matched to a gene; V was cut back by 5 bases and J by 7 bases. The CDR3 is 16 residues long. CDR1 is MDHEN, CDR2 SYDVKM, per germline.

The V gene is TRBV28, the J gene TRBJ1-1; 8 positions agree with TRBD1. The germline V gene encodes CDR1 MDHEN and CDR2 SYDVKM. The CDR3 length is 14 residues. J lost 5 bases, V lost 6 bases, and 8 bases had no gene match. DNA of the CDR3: TGTGCCAGCAGGGGGGGACAGGCCAGGACTGAAGCTTTCTTT. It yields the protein CASRGGQARTEAFF.

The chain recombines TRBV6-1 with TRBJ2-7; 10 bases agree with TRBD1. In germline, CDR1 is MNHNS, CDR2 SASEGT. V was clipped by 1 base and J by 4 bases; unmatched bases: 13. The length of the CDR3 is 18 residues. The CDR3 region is CASSEEFSGGQGLYEQYF. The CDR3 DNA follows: TGTGCCAGCAGTGAAGAGTTTTCGGGGGGACAGGGGTTGTACGAGCAGTACTTC.

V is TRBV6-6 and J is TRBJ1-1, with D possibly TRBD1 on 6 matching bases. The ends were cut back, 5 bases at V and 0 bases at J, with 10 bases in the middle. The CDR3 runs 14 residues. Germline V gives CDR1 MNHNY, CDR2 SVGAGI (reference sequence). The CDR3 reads CASSQGILNTEAFF. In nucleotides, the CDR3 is TGTGCCAGCAGTCAGGGGATTCTGAACACTGAAGCTTTCTTT.

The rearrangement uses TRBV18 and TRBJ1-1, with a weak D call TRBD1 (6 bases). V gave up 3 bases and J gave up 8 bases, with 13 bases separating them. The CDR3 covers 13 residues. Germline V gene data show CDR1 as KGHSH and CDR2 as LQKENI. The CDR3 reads CASSPDRTIEAFF. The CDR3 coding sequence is TGTGCCAGCTCACCCGACAGGACAATAGAAGCTTTCTTT.